This T cell receptor (beta chain) was captured by sequencing in a study of CD8 T cells in seronegative destructive rheumatoid arthritis (dated by TCRdb to 2018 to 2020). For the study in its entirety: At the time of sampling, seven of the eight CND-RA patients were on biological drugs. Peripheral CD8+ TCRbeta repertoires were compared between CCP-negative destructive rheumatoid arthritis (CND-RA) patients and newly diagnosed seropositive RA, seronegative RA and healthy controls. The seropositive RA, seronegative RA and healthy control comparison cohorts were obtained from an earlier published TCRbeta dataset rather than being newly sequenced.

Including cysteine and phenylalanine, the CDR3 has 18 amino acids. CDR3 DNA is the only sequence kept; it has 54 bases, read in frame from the first base. The V and J ends are trimmed by 2 bases and 2 bases, leaving 19 bases between them. Concerning this clone: Its antigen is unknown. Per-base qualities were not stored, and no clone one base away is much larger.

TCRbeta sequencing used genomic DNA from CD8+ cells, following the manufacturer's instructions. The immunoSEQ assay was used for TCRbeta sequencing, which was carried out at a genomics technology centre in Finland. In the source study's methods: Clonotype tables generated by the immunoSEQ preprocessing pipeline were converted into VDJtools format, and non-productive clonotypes were filtered out. Samples below 10,000 reads were excluded and the rest subsampled to 10,000 reads; most of the eight CND-RA samples passed. The VDJtools CalcDiversityStats function was applied to data subsampled to 10,000 reads to calculate Shannon-Wiener, Simpson and clonality indices. Non-singleton TCRbeta clonotypes were hard-matched, with no mismatches allowed, against VDJdb to infer antigen specificity. CDR3 sequences that differed by one amino acid (Hamming distance 1) were grouped together into clusters with potentially shared antigen targets. After groups were resampled to six samples, public clonotypes were tested for group enrichment with one-sided Fisher's exact tests, and this procedure was repeated ten times. Held by TCRdb, this immuneACCESS table contains in-frame sequences only and omits some clones. Under half of the omission traces to an unresolved V gene where checked; the cause of the rest is unknown. The V and J calls and clone size were taken over from that table, and D and trimming were inferred from the DNA. Recorded for this sample are about 4,100 clones; approximately 72% of them occurred a single time. Jointly, the top ten make up 36% of the sample.

CND-RA patients were negative for the clinical CCP2 antibody test, and joint destruction progressed despite active therapy. Every CND-RA patient showed typical joint destruction in the wrists and ankles and had failed conventional anti-rheumatic therapy. CND-RA patients were sampled after long disease histories, spanning decades in several cases, rather than at diagnosis. Roughly 50 millilitres of EDTA-anticoagulated peripheral blood were collected from each patient. Peripheral blood mononuclear cells were isolated by Ficoll-Paque PLUS density gradient separation. Using AutoMACS magnetic bead positive selection, CD8+ cells were isolated from either fresh or cryopreserved PBMCs, and flow cytometry was used to check purity. Genomic DNA was extracted using Nucleospin Tissue or Tissue XS kits and then quantified on a Qubit 2.0 fluorometer. Overall study outcomes, separate from this receptor: After adjusting for age, CND-RA patients appeared to have less diverse, more clonal CD8+ TCRbeta repertoires than other RA subtypes. More CMV-reactive and fewer influenza A-reactive CD8+ TCRbeta sequences were observed in CND-RA repertoires than in controls and other RA subtypes. Because diagnostic samples were lacking, the TCR repertoire differences may partly reflect years of poor disease control rather than having been present at onset. Across the roughly 110,000 clonotypes tested, no public clonotype enrichment remained significant after Benjamini-Hochberg correction. The authors read the apparently distinct set of enriched public clonotypes carried by CND-RA patients as support for a separate disease subset. The small size of the CND-RA cohort was acknowledged as a limitation of the study.

The clonotype originates from a woman aged 45-69 years with seronegative destructive rheumatoid arthritis. The source material was CD8+ T cells from blood. The receptor chain draws on TRBV23-1 and TRBJ1-5; the D gene is possibly TRBD1, with 5 bases matching. TRBV23-1 is an open reading frame, and its role is uncertain. The sequence in DNA is TGCGCCAGCAGTCAAACCAAGGGGAGGAGGGTTCGCAATCAGCCCCAGCATTTT. It translates to CASSQTKGRRVRNQPQHF.